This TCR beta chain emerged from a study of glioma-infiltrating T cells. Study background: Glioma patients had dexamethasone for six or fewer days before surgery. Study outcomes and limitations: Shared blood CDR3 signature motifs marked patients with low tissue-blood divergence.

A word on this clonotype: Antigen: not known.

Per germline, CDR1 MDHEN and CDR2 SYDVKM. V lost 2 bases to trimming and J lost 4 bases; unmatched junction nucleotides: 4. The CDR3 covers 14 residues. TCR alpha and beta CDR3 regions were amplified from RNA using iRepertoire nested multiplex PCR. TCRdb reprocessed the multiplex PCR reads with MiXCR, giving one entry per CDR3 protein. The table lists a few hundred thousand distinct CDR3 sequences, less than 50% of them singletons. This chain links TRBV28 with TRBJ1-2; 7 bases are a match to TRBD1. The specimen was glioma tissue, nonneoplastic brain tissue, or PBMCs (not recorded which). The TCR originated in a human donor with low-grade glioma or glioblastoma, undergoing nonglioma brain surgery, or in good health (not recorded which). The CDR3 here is CASSLRGQSYGYTF. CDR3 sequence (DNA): TGTGCCAGCAGTTTAAGGGGGCAGAGCTATGGCTACACCTTC.